Below, one TCR beta chain is given with its context. As yet, its antigen is unknown. A multiplex PCR was run with 60 Vbeta primers and 13 Jbeta primers. Original handling: The authors later counted roughly 77 million unique TCR beta chains, roughly 10 million of them shared. Data came from immunoSEQ multiplex PCR; TCRdb stores just in-frame clones and leaves some out. V and J calls plus clone size are reproduced from that table; the DNA served to infer D and trimming. This sample has approximately 200,000 clones, with approximately 85% found just once. This sample was included in a study of cytomegalovirus exposure and HLA in healthy donors. General study results and limits: Later, an analysis showed that TCR beta chains associated with HLA were more clonally expanded than others that were equally common.

This receptor was identified in a girl aged 10-17 years in good health and CMV-seropositive. Sequencing was done on a sample of PBMCs.

The CDR3 spells CASSRGIPNTEAFF. The CDR3 DNA reads as TGTGCCAGCTCGCGCGGGATTCCGAACACTGAAGCTTTCTTT. This chain uses TRBV6-1 with TRBJ1-1; D ambiguous. The length of the CDR3 is 14 residues. Germline V CDR1 and CDR2: MNHNS, SASEGT. The V and J ends lost 8 bases and 1 base respectively, with 14 bases between them.